A single sample gave rise to the 30 T cell receptor beta chains below, sequenced in a study of T-cell reconstitution after alpha-beta-depleted transplantation in children (dated by TCRdb to the mid-2010s). Library prep was done by PCR. This sample was sequenced with an Illumina HiSeq 2500. TCR libraries were prepared with molecular barcoding, using unique molecular identifiers to normalize TCRbeta repertoire quantification. TCRdb trimmed the raw reads at Q25, called clones with MiXCR and kept productive beta chains. A single entry per CDR3 protein holds the most common genes and DNA from its merged rows. The sample table shows about 460,000 distinct CDR3 sequences, and approximately 10% are seen once. 13% to 15% of the sample is held by the ten biggest clonotypes. The treatment or condition label corresponds to: allogeneic hematopoietic cell transplantation with graft depleted of TCRalphabeta T cells and CD19 B cells.

The sequences come from PBMCs, mostly from graft donor cells, collected 180 days after TCRalphabeta/CD19-depleted stem cell transplant. The receptors originated from a female patient aged 2-10 years who had a stem cell transplant for aplastic anemia, so the T cells may come from the graft donor.

This clonotype has just a few counts. The chain carries TRBV29-1 and TRBJ2-7, with 7 bases matching TRBD2. Trimming removed 2 bases from V and 0 bases from J; junction bases left unmatched: 10. This CDR3 contains 16 residues. The germline V gene encodes CDR1 SQVTM and CDR2 ANQGSEA. CDR3 loop: CSVELRLAAYSYEQYF. The CDR3 DNA is TGCAGCGTTGAACTCCGCCTAGCGGCCTACTCCTACGAGCAGTACTTC.

The gene calls are TRBV3-1 and TRBJ2-1, with TRBD2 identical over 9 bases. V was clipped by 1 base and J by 6 bases; unmatched bases: 7. CDR3 length: 16 amino acids. Germline V gene lookup returns CDR1 LGHDT and CDR2 YNNKEL (reference sequence). The CDR3 DNA follows: TGTGCCAGCAGCCAAGCGACTAGCGGCCGGGGCAATGAGCAGTTCTTC. Protein sequence: CASSQATSGRGNEQFF.

This chain connects TRBV28 to TRBJ1-1; tentatively, D is TRBD1 (5 bases). The V end lost 2 bases, the J end lost 3 bases, and 13 bases lay between the germline ends. CDR3 length: 15 residues. Germline V CDR1 and CDR2: MDHEN, SYDVKM. Here the CDR3 reads CASSLGGVSDTEAFF. In DNA, the CDR3 is TGTGCCAGCAGTTTAGGAGGGGTGTCTGACACTGAAGCTTTCTTT.

This clonotype was recorded a few times. The rearrangement joins TRBV11-2 to TRBJ2-1; TRBD1 agrees at 8 bases. The CDR3 sequence is 15 residues long. V was pared by 0 bases and J by 5 bases, with 3 bases of the junction left unmatched. Looked up from germline, CDR1 is SGHAT and CDR2 is FQNNGV. CDR3 bases: TGTGCCAGCAGCTTAGATCTACAGGGGGACAATGAGCAGTTCTTC. Protein sequence: CASSLDLQGDNEQFF.

At least ten counts were recorded for this clonotype. The CDR3 reads CASSVAGDNEQFF. The CDR3 DNA sequence: TGTGCCAGCAGCGTAGCGGGGGACAATGAGCAGTTCTTC. V and J are TRBV6-1 and TRBJ2-1; the match to TRBD2 covers 9 bases. The J segment lost 5 bases and the V segment lost 6 bases, leaving 2 bases of the junction unmatched. Germline CDR1 MNHNS, CDR2 SASEGT. This CDR3 is 13 amino acids long.

This clonotype showed up many times. V is TRBV6-2 or TRBV6-3 and J is TRBJ2-7, with TRBD1 identical over 9 bases. V lost 2 bases and J lost 4; bases outside the gene matches: 3. CDR1 and CDR2 from the germline V gene are MNHEY and SVGEGT. This CDR3 contains 14 residues. CDR3 sequence: CASSYGQGRYEQYV. CDR3 bases: TGTGCCAGCAGTTACGGACAGGGGAGGTACGAGCAGTACGTC.

With regard to this clonotype: With a much larger clone just one base away, this may be a read error. The chain is built from TRBV20-1 and TRBJ2-4; 7 bases line up with TRBD2. This CDR3 comprises 13 residues. CDR1 DFQATT and CDR2 SNEGSKA come from the germline V gene (reference sequence). CDR3 amino acids: CSARERELNSQYF. The CDR3 DNA is TGCAGTGCTAGAGAGCGGGAGTTAAACAGTCAGTACTTC.

This clonotype has only a few counts. This chain connects TRBV11-2 to TRBJ2-5; D may match TRBD1 or TRBD2 (5 bases each). The CDR3 has 18 residues. The germline gives CDR1 SGHAT, CDR2 FQNNGV. Between the trimmed V and J ends, which lost 2 bases and 2 bases, there was a span of 21 bases. The CDR3 protein is CASSLSSGRSIRQETQYF. CDR3 DNA sequence: TGTGCCAGCAGCTTATCTTCGGGACGCAGCATTCGTCAAGAGACCCAGTACTTC.

CDR3 protein: CATQGQGKTGANVLTF. CDR3 in DNA: TGTGCCACCCAGGGACAGGGAAAAACTGGGGCCAACGTCCTGACTTTC. The chain combines TRBV24-1 with TRBJ2-6, with 9 bases that match TRBD1. Looked up from germline, CDR1 is KGHDR and CDR2 is SFDVKD. The CDR3 length is 16 residues. V was pared by 9 bases and J by 2 bases, with 7 bases of the junction left unmatched.

The V and J genes are TRBV20-1 and TRBJ2-1, with 8 bases aligning to TRBD2. CDR1 is DFQATT and CDR2 is SNEGSKA in the germline V gene (reference sequence). The CDR3 covers 16 residues. Trimming cost V 5 bases and J 4 bases; bases outside gene matches: 13. This CDR3 reads CSAVHWVSGGYNEQFF. As DNA, the CDR3 is TGCAGTGCTGTCCACTGGGTCAGCGGGGGTTACAATGAGCAGTTCTTC.

The V call is TRBV20-1, the J call TRBJ2-3; possible D gene TRBD2, 6 bases. The CDR3 is made up of 17 amino acids. Germline-derived CDR1 and CDR2 are DFQATT and SNEGSKA (reference sequence). The V end lost 5 bases, the J end lost 1 base, and 22 bases lay between the germline ends. CDR3 sequence reads: CSAPNIADPWGTDTQYF. In nucleotides, the CDR3 is TGCAGTGCTCCAAATATAGCGGACCCCTGGGGCACAGATACGCAGTATTTT.

This chain joins TRBV29-1 and TRBJ2-7; D might be TRBD1 or TRBD2, each matching 7 bases. The length of the CDR3 is 19 residues. V was trimmed by 1 base and J by 1 base, leaving 26 bases between them. Per germline, CDR1 SQVTM and CDR2 ANQGSEA. The CDR3 protein is CSVEAPGGASGKFSYEQYF. The CDR3 DNA is TGCAGCGTTGAAGCGCCAGGGGGGGCTAGCGGCAAATTTTCCTACGAGCAGTACTTC.

The chain combines TRBV4-3 with TRBJ2-1; D gene uncertain. This CDR3 region has 14 residues. Germline V gene data show CDR1 as LGHNA and CDR2 as YSLEER. V was clipped by 0 bases and J by 4 bases, with 7 bases between them. The CDR3 coding sequence is TGCGCCAGCAGCCAAGATACTCAGTACAATGAGCAGTTCTTC. Its protein is CASSQDTQYNEQFF.

The chain joins TRBV18 to TRBJ2-5, with 8 bases matching TRBD1. V gave up 3 bases and J gave up 2 bases; unmatched junction bases: 5. CDR3 size: 15 residues. Germline assignment: CDR1 KGHSH and CDR2 LQKENI. This CDR3 reads CASSPRDRIQETQYF. The DNA for the CDR3 is TGTGCCAGCTCACCCCGGGACAGGATACAAGAGACCCAGTACTTC.

The J gene is TRBJ2-1, the V gene TRBV7-2; the match to TRBD2 covers 7 bases. The CDR3 has 13 amino acids. Looked up from germline, CDR1 is SGHTA and CDR2 is FQGNSA. V shed 10 bases, J shed 0 bases, and the junction held 3 bases outside the gene matches. CDR3: CATREFSYNEQFF. The DNA for the CDR3 is TGTGCCACGCGGGAGTTCTCCTACAATGAGCAGTTCTTC.

This clonotype was seen more than once but under ten times. The rearrangement joins TRBV7-6 to TRBJ2-7; D assignment may be TRBD1 or TRBD2 (6 bases each). CDR1 is SGHVS and CDR2 is FNYEAQ in the germline V gene. V lost 3 bases, J lost 1 base, and 10 bases lay in between. This CDR3 contains 14 residues. This chain's CDR3 is CASSLRGTSYEQYF. The CDR3 bases are TGTGCCAGCAGCTTGAGGGGGACTTCCTACGAGCAGTACTTC.

This chain connects TRBV29-1 to TRBJ2-1; the D gene is possibly TRBD1 (6 bases). Trimming removed 3 bases at V and 0 bases at J, with 18 bases between. The CDR3 has 17 amino acids. The germline V gene has CDR1 SQVTM and CDR2 ANQGSEA. The CDR3 DNA reads as TGCAGCGTTGAGGGGACACACAGGGACCTCTCCTACAATGAGCAGTTCTTC. Protein sequence: CSVEGTHRDLSYNEQFF.

The CDR3 DNA sequence: TGTGCCAGCAGCTGGGAGAGCTCCTACAATGAGCAGTTCTTC. This encodes CASSWESSYNEQFF. The rearrangement uses TRBV7-8 and TRBJ2-1; D might be TRBD2 (5 bases). Between the trimmed V and J ends, which lost 4 bases and 0 bases, there was a span of 7 bases. CDR1 and CDR2 from the germline V gene are SGHVS and FQNEAQ. CDR3 size: 14 residues.

The table lists this clonotype with many counts. The chain joins TRBV12-3 or TRBV12-4 to TRBJ1-3; D remains unclear. The V end lost 4 bases, the J end lost 4 bases, and 14 bases lay between the germline ends. The CDR3 is 15 amino acids. The CDR3 DNA follows: TGTGCCAGCAGTTCCGGTTCTCCTCGGGGAAACACCATATATTTT. Protein: CASSSGSPRGNTIYF.

There are a few counts of this clonotype. The V and J genes are TRBV9 and TRBJ2-1; D possibly matches TRBD1 or TRBD2 (6 bases each). The CDR3 covers 16 residues. Trimming took 0 bases from V and 1 from J, leaving 11 bases between them. Per the germline V gene, CDR1 is SGDLS and CDR2 is YYNGEE. The CDR3 reads CASSVDREVSYNEQFF. CDR3 DNA: TGTGCCAGCAGCGTAGACAGGGAGGTGTCCTACAATGAGCAGTTCTTC.

This clonotype was counted many times. The V call is TRBV12-3 or TRBV12-4, the J call TRBJ1-1; no definite D call. V lost 3 bases and J 7 bases, leaving 18 bases between the germline ends. This CDR3 comprises 15 residues. The CDR3 nucleotides read TGTGCCAGCAGTTTCGGTGGCAGGCCCCCAGGTGAAGCTTTCTTT. Protein: CASSFGGRPPGEAFF.

This clonotype has ten or more counts. The chain links TRBV12-3 or TRBV12-4 to TRBJ2-7, with 12 bases lining up with TRBD2. The length of the CDR3 is 15 residues. V lost 3 bases, J lost 5 bases, and 5 bases stayed unmatched. The CDR3 protein is CASSLTSGSAHEQYV. The DNA of the CDR3 is TGTGCCAGCAGTTTGACTAGCGGGAGCGCCCACGAGCAGTACGTC.

This clonotype showed up just a few times. This chain connects TRBV9 to TRBJ2-5; TRBD2 aligns across 9 bases. The germline gives CDR1 SGDLS, CDR2 YYNGEE. After removal of 4 bases from V and 5 bases from J, the junction contained 3 bases not matched to a gene. The CDR3 spans 13 residues. The CDR3 loop is CASSRTSVETQYF. The CDR3 DNA sequence: TGTGCCAGCAGCCGGACTAGCGTGGAGACCCAGTACTTC.

The rearrangement uses TRBV20-1 and TRBJ2-1; 11 bases match TRBD2. Germline CDR1 DFQATT, CDR2 SNEGSKA (reference sequence). The CDR3 contains 14 residues. Trimming removed 3 bases from V and 8 bases from J; junction bases left unmatched: 6. The DNA of the CDR3 is TGCAGTGCTAGCAGGTTAGCGGGAGGGGATGAGCAGTTCTTC. The encoded protein is CSASRLAGGDEQFF.

This clonotype was seen a handful of times. This chain joins TRBV20-1 and TRBJ2-3, with D uncertain. Germline CDR1 and CDR2: DFQATT and SNEGSKA (reference sequence). Trimming pared 5 bases from V and 4 bases from J, leaving 7 bases between. The CDR3 is made up of 11 amino acids. In DNA, the CDR3 is TGCAGTGCTGGGGTGGCAGATACGCAGTATTTT. It specifies CSAGVADTQYF.

This clonotype was detected only a few times. The chain carries TRBV20-1 and TRBJ2-2, with 9 bases lining up with TRBD2. V lost 6 bases to trimming and J lost 5 bases; unmatched junction nucleotides: 13. Germline lookup yields CDR1 DFQATT and CDR2 SNEGSKA (reference sequence). The CDR3 has 16 amino acids. The CDR3 here is CSATPAGGPSTGELFF. DNA for the CDR3: TGCAGTGCCACCCCGGCGGGAGGGCCCTCAACCGGGGAGCTGTTTTTT.

For this clonotype: A much larger clone lies one base from this, so it may be a read error. J is TRBJ1-3 and V is TRBV29-1, with TRBD1 as a possible D gene (5 bases). The CDR3 consists of 14 residues. Germline CDR1 is SQVTM and CDR2 is ANQGSEA. The V and J ends lost 6 bases and 4 bases respectively, with 16 bases between them. In nucleotides, the CDR3 is TGCAGCGTCACAAGGACAAGGTCCGGAAACACCATATATTTT. Translating it yields CSVTRTRSGNTIYF.

This clonotype appeared many times. The V gene is TRBV5-1, the J gene TRBJ2-2; possibly TRBD2 for D (5 bases). The V gene lost 5 bases and the J gene lost 0 bases, with 11 bases spanning the gap. The CDR3 runs 15 residues. Germline V gene sequence: CDR1 SGHRS, CDR2 YFSETQ. The chain's CDR3 is CASRIGGSNTGELFF. For the CDR3, the DNA is TGCGCCAGCAGAATTGGCGGGTCGAACACCGGGGAGCTGTTTTTT.

This clonotype was detected a few times. V usage is TRBV2 and J usage is TRBJ2-5, with a weak D call TRBD1 (5 bases). Trimming left V 1 base short and J 4 bases short, with 7 bases between. The germline gives CDR1 SNHLY, CDR2 FYNNEI. The CDR3 is made up of 13 amino acids. In DNA form, the CDR3 reads TGTGCCAGCAGTGAAGTAAGGGGAGAGACCCAGTACTTC. It codes for CASSEVRGETQYF.

The rearrangement joins TRBV7-2 to TRBJ2-1, with D perhaps TRBD2 (6 bases). Germline loops: CDR1 SGHTA, CDR2 FQGNSA. Trimming took 4 bases from V and 13 from J, leaving 11 bases between them. The CDR3 spans 11 residues. In DNA, the CDR3 is TGTGCCAGCAGCTCTATAGCGGTACAGTTCTTC. Its protein product is CASSSIAVQFF.